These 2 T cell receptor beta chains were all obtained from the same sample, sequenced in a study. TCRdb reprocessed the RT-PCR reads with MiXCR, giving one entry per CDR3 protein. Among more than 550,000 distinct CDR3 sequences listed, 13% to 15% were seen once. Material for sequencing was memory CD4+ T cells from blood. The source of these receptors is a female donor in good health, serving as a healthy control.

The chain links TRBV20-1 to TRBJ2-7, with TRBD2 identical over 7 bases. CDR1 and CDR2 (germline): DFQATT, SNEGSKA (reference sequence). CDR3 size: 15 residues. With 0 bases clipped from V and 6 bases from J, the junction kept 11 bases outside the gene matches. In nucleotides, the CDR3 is TGCAGTGCTAGAGATCGGGGAGGGGCGGTTCGCGAGCAGTACTTC. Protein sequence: CSARDRGGAVREQYF.

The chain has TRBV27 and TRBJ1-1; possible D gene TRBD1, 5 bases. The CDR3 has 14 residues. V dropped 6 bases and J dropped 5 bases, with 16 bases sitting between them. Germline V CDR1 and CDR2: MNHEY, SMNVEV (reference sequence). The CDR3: CASSLTEGRTEAFF. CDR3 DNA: TGTGCCAGCAGCCTTACCGAGGGGAGGACTGAAGCTTTCTTT.